Sequencing of this T cell receptor (beta chain) was carried out in a study of T cell responses to AZD1222 COVID-19 vaccine. Whole-study results and caveats: Across spike, vaccine-associated CD4 TCRs were found, dominant at 160-218 and 743-854.

The assay was immunoSEQ multiplex PCR, and TCRdb's table has in-frame clones only and misses some. Of around 200,000 clones listed, about 86% are singletons. Concerning this clone: The antigen is unknown.

The receptor's source is an adult in good health. The sequencing used peripheral blood, collected on day 0 of AZD1222 vaccination.

The CDR3 region has the DNA TGTGCCTGGAGTGTACAGGGGGGGGCCTATGGCTACACCTTC. The encoded protein is CAWSVQGGAYGYTF. This chain uses TRBV30 with TRBJ1-2, with 8 bases lining up with TRBD1. The germline V gene has CDR1 GTSNPN and CDR2 SVGIG (reference sequence). The CDR3 sequence is 14 residues long. Unmatched junction bases numbered 4, after V lost 0 bases and J lost 4 bases.